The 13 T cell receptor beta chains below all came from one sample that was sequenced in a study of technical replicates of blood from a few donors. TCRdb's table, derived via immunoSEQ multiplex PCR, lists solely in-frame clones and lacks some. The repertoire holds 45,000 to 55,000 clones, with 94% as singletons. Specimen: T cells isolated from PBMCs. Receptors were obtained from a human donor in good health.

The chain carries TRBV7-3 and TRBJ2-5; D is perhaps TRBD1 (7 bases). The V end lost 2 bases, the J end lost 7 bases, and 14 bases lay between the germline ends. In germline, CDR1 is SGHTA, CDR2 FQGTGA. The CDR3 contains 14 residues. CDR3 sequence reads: CASSLGGTEGTQYF. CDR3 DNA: TGTGCCAGCAGCTTAGGCGGGACAGAAGGGACCCAGTACTTC.

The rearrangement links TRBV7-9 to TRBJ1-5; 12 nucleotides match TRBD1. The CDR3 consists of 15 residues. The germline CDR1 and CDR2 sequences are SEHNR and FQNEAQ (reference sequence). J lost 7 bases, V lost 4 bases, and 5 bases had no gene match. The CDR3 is CASSSGTGGWQPQHF. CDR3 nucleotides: TGTGCCAGCAGCTCCGGGACAGGGGGCTGGCAGCCCCAGCATTTT.

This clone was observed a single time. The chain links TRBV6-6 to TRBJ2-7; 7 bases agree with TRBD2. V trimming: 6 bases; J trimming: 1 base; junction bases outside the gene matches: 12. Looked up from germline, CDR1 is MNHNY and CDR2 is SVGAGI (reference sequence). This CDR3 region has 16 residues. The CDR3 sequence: CASRPSSGKRSYEQYF. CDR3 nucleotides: TGTGCCAGCAGACCCTCAAGCGGGAAGCGTTCCTACGAGCAGTACTTC.

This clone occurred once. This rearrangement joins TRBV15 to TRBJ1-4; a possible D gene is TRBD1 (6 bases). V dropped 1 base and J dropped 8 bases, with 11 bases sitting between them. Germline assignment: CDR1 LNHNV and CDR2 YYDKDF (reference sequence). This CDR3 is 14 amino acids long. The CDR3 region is CATSRGQAGEKLFF. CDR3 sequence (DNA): TGTGCCACCAGCAGAGGACAGGCTGGGGAAAAACTGTTTTTT.

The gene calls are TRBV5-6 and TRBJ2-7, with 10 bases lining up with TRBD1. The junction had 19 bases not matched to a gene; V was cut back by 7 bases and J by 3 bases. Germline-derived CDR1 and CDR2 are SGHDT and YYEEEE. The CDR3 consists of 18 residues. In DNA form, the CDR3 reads TGTGCCAGCTATGCGGGTCGACGAGACAGGGGGCGCTTCTACGAGCAGTACTTC. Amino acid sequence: CASYAGRRDRGRFYEQYF. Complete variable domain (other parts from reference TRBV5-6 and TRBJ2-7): DAGVTQSPTHLIKTRGQQVTLRCSPKSGHDTVSWYQQALGQGPQFIFQYYEEEERQRGNFPDRFSGHQFPNYSSELNVNALLLGDSALYLCASYAGRRDRGRFYEQYFGPGTRLTVT.

CDR3 in DNA: TGTGCCGCGGAAGGAAACTACGAGCAGTACTTC. Translating gives CAAEGNYEQYF. The chain employs TRBV7-9 and TRBJ2-7, with D unclear. With 11 bases removed from V and 3 bases from J, the gap between germline ends came to 11 bases. Germline V CDR1 and CDR2: SEHNR, FQNEAQ (reference sequence). This CDR3 region has 11 residues. Full variable domain (rest looked up from reference TRBV7-9 and TRBJ2-7): DTGVSQNPRHKITKRGQNVTFRCDPISEHNRLYWYRQTLGQGPEFLTYFQNEAQLEKSRLLSDRFSAERPKGSFSTLEIQRTEQGDSAMYLCAAEGNYEQYFGPGTRLTVT.

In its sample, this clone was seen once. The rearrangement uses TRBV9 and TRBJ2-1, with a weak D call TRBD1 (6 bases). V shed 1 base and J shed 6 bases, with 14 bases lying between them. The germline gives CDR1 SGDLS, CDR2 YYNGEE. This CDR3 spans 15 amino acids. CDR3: CASSVQTGHLNEQFF. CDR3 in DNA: TGTGCCAGCAGCGTACAGACGGGACACCTCAATGAGCAGTTCTTC.

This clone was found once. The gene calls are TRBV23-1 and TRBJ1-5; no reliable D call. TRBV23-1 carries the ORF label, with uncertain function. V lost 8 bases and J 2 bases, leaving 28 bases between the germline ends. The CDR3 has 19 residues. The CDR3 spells CASAPASVTAGSGNQPQHF. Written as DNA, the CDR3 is TGCGCCAGCGCACCCGCAAGTGTAACAGCGGGCAGTGGCAATCAGCCCCAGCATTTT.

This chain's CDR3 is CASSPPAEHWETQYF. The CDR3 DNA sequence: TGTGCCAGCTCACCACCGGCGGAACACTGGGAGACCCAGTACTTC. The rearrangement links TRBV18 to TRBJ2-5, with unresolved D. V was shortened by 0 bases and J by 5 bases, with 13 bases between the two germline ends. CDR1 is KGHSH and CDR2 is LQKENI in the germline V gene. The CDR3 spans 15 residues.

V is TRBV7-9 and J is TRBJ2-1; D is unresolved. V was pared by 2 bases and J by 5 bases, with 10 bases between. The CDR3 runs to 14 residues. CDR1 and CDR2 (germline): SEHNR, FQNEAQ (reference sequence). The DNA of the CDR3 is TGTGCCAGCAGCTTATGGCTAGAGGACAATGAGCAGTTCTTC. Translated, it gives CASSLWLEDNEQFF.

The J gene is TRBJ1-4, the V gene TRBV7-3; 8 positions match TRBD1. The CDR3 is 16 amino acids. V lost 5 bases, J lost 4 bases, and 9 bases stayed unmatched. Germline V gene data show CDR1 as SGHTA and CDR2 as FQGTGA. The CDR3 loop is CASSRSNRGINEKLFF. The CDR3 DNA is TGTGCCAGCAGCCGCTCCAACAGGGGGATTAATGAAAAACTGTTTTTT.

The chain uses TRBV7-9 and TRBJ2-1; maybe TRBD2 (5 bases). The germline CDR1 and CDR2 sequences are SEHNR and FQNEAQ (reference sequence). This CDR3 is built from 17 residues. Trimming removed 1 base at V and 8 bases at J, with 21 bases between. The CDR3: CASSLEGGPGSLDEQFF. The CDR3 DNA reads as TGTGCCAGCAGCTTAGAAGGAGGACCGGGATCTTTGGATGAGCAGTTCTTC.

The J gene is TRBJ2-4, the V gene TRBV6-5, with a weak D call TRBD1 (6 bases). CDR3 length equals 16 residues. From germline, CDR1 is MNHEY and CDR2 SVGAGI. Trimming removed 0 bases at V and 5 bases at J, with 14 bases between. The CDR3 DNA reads TGTGCCAGCAGTTACTCGTTGAGGGGGAGACAAAACATTCAGTACTTC. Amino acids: CASSYSLRGRQNIQYF.